This TCR beta chain is from a study of glioma-infiltrating T cells after dendritic cell vaccination. Study-wide context: Treatment, given 2003 to 2012, was autologous tumor lysate-pulsed dendritic cell vaccination. Whole-study results and caveats: The cohort had few patients with full blood and tumor sets.

The trim removed 0 bases at V and 2 bases at J, leaving 1 base unmatched. The CDR3 is 16 residues long. Germline V gives CDR1 ENHRY, CDR2 SYGVKD. Primers: 60 V beta forward and 13 J beta reverse. The repertoire was sequenced with immunoSEQ multiplex PCR; TCRdb's copy has only in-frame clones and lacks some. Among tens of thousands of clones listed, around 83% were seen once. Selection required adequate fresh-frozen tumor tissue plus more than two years' survival data. To note about this clone: Its antigen is unidentified.

The rearrangement links TRBV10-3 to TRBJ2-3, with 11 nucleotides matching TRBD2. This TCR was sampled from a human donor with glioblastoma. Sequences were derived from blood, sampled before dendritic cell vaccination. The CDR3 sequence: CAISESTSGVTDTQYF. The CDR3 region has the DNA TGTGCCATCAGTGAGTCGACTAGCGGGGTCACAGATACGCAGTATTTT.